A selection of T cell receptor beta chains follows, all from one sample in a study of blood T cell repertoires in COVID-19. The repertoire was sequenced with immunoSEQ multiplex PCR; TCRdb's copy has only in-frame clones and lacks some. This sample has a few hundred thousand clones, with approximately 82% found just once. The source material was peripheral blood. Receptors originate from a woman aged 18-29 years with acute or convalescent COVID-19. CDR3s include the opening cysteine and the closing phenylalanine or tryptophan. D genes are given only for firm matches. Clone size, where shown, is once, few, many, or a class for clones that have expanded.

v_gene	abundance	j_gene	d_gene	CDR3aa	CDR3nt
TRBV7-9	-	TRBJ2-5	-	CASSPGPSGETQYF	TGTGCCAGCAGCCCCGGACCCAGCGGAGAGACCCAGTACTTC
TRBV4-2	-	TRBJ2-3	TRBD2	CASSQEGTSGFTDTQYF	TGTGCCAGCAGCCAAGAGGGGACTAGCGGTTTCACAGATACGCAGTATTTT
TRBV7-9	-	TRBJ1-1	TRBD1	CASSLPQGAAEAFF	TGTGCCAGCAGCTTACCACAGGGGGCCGCTGAAGCTTTCTTT
TRBV9	-	TRBJ2-5	TRBD2	CASSQGVGLAGGLQETQYF	TGTGCCAGCAGCCAGGGGGTGGGACTAGCGGGAGGGCTCCAAGAGACCCAGTACTTC
TRBV3-1/TRBV3-2	-	TRBJ1-2	TRBD1	CASSQAAKDRGNYGYTF	TGTGCCAGCAGCCAAGCTGCCAAGGACAGGGGAAACTATGGCTACACCTTC
TRBV6-2/TRBV6-3	few	TRBJ2-7	TRBD2	CASSYLGLAGAPYEQYF	TGTGCCAGCAGTTACCTGGGACTAGCGGGAGCCCCTTACGAGCAGTACTTC
TRBV6-5	-	TRBJ2-7	-	CASSLMRAPYEQYF	TGTGCCAGCAGCCTTATGAGGGCCCCCTACGAGCAGTACTTC
TRBV28	-	TRBJ2-5	TRBD1	CASSPQTGGLIQETQYF	TGTGCCAGCAGTCCTCAAACAGGGGGCCTTATCCAAGAGACCCAGTACTTC
TRBV5-1	-	TRBJ2-1	TRBD1	CASSLRTGEIYNEQFF	TGCGCCAGCAGCTTACGGACAGGAGAAATCTACAATGAGCAGTTCTTC
TRBV29-1	-	TRBJ2-3	-	CSVPQRGGSTDTQYF	TGCAGCGTCCCGCAGAGGGGGGGGAGCACAGATACGCAGTATTTT
TRBV25-1	-	TRBJ2-1	TRBD2	CASQLAGDFNEQFF	TGTGCCAGCCAGCTAGCGGGAGATTTCAATGAGCAGTTCTTC
TRBV20-1	-	TRBJ2-7	-	CSASRPGSSYEQYF	TGCAGTGCTAGTAGGCCAGGAAGCTCCTACGAGCAGTACTTC
TRBV11-2	-	TRBJ2-5	TRBD1	CASSRDRGETQYF	TGTGCCAGCAGCCGTGACAGGGGAGAGACCCAGTACTTC
TRBV4-1	-	TRBJ2-3	TRBD2	CASSPPVAGESTDTQYF	TGCGCCAGCAGCCCTCCAGTAGCGGGAGAAAGCACAGATACGCAGTATTTT
TRBV29-1	-	TRBJ2-3	-	CTLDRQRSTDTQYF	TGCACCCTAGACAGGCAACGCAGCACAGATACGCAGTATTTT
TRBV6-5	-	TRBJ2-1	-	CASSYTISSYNEQFF	TGTGCCAGCAGTTACACCATCAGCTCCTACAATGAGCAGTTCTTC